This T cell receptor (beta chain) was sequenced during a study of a mutant IDH1 vaccine in newly diagnosed glioma. Study in general: Earlier treatment was radiotherapy, temozolomide, or both, with most getting both.

Clones were sequenced by immunoSEQ multiplex PCR, and TCRdb holds only the in-frame ones, with some missing. The data contain approximately 60,000 clones, under 85% of them seen just once; the ten biggest clones take up around 4.5%. The time point denotes: week 35, safety follow-up. Vaccinated patients received 300 ug of mutant IDH1 20-mer peptide per dose, with topical imiquimod. Patients came in for eight vaccinations, in weeks 1, 3, 5, 7, 11, 15, 19 and 23. Donors harbored newly found WHO grade 3 or 4 IDH1-mutant, ATRX-lost astrocytomas. Germline values: CDR1 MNHEY, CDR2 SMNVEV (reference sequence). The V gene lost 2 bases and the J gene lost 5 bases, with 10 bases spanning the gap. The CDR3 length is 13 residues. In regard to this clone: As yet, its antigen is unknown.

The genes are TRBV27 and TRBJ2-7, with D maybe TRBD2 (5 bases). This TCR came from a man aged 45-60 years with glioma. The sample was PBMCs, taken from a glioma patient whose treatment included an IDH1 peptide vaccine. The chain's CDR3 is CASSLKGVHEQYF. CDR3 DNA sequence: TGTGCCAGCAGTTTAAAGGGAGTCCACGAGCAGTACTTC.